A single sample gave rise to the 27 T cell receptor beta chains below, sequenced in a study of identical twins. One entry per CDR3 protein, called by TCRdb with MiXCR from the 5' RACE reads. This sample has more than 400,000 distinct CDR3 sequences, with over 12% found just once. The sample was also reused in another study, on yellow fever vaccine responses in identical twins.

The sequenced sample was CD4+ T cells sorted from blood. These receptors were obtained from a woman aged 18-29 years in good health.

V usage is TRBV18 and J usage is TRBJ2-5, with 7 bases lining up with TRBD1. Trimming at V came to 3 bases and at J to 4 bases, leaving 5 bases not matched to a gene. The CDR3 loop spans 14 amino acids. Germline CDR1 reads KGHSH; CDR2 reads LQKENI. In DNA form, the CDR3 reads TGTGCCAGCTCACCCACGAACAGGGGAGAGACCCAGTACTTC. Its translation is CASSPTNRGETQYF.

The chain joins TRBV10-3 to TRBJ2-1; the D gene could be TRBD1 or TRBD2 (5 bases each). This CDR3 contains 16 residues. CDR1 and CDR2 from the germline V gene are ENHRY and SYGVKD. V was shortened by 2 bases and J by 6 bases, with 17 bases between the two germline ends. CDR3 DNA: TGTGCCATCAGTGAGGGGGACCTTCTTCGCTCCAATGAGCAGTTCTTC. It is translated as CAISEGDLLRSNEQFF.

The chain combines TRBV20-1 with TRBJ1-5, with 7 nucleotides matching TRBD1. This CDR3 comprises 17 residues. The V and J ends lost 0 bases and 5 bases, in that order; junction bases with no gene match: 13. The germline gives CDR1 DFQATT, CDR2 SNEGSKA (reference sequence). The CDR3 DNA reads as TGCAGTGCTAGAGAAAGGGACAGCCAGTGGTTATATCAGCCCCAGCATTTT. It codes for CSARERDSQWLYQPQHF.

This chain uses TRBV20-1 with TRBJ2-5; 8 nucleotides line up with TRBD2. This CDR3 comprises 14 residues. Germline V gene lookup returns CDR1 DFQATT and CDR2 SNEGSKA (reference sequence). V lost 7 bases and J lost 2; bases outside the gene matches: 9. CDR3 amino acids: CSVRSAGGQETQYF. CDR3 in DNA: TGCAGTGTCCGGTCCGCGGGAGGACAAGAGACCCAGTACTTC.

The chain combines TRBV5-6 with TRBJ1-6; D not resolved. Germline V gene lookup returns CDR1 SGHDT and CDR2 YYEEEE. V was clipped by 4 bases and J by 4 bases, with 3 bases between them. The CDR3 consists of 12 residues. As DNA, the CDR3 is TGTGCCAGCAGCCGATATAATTCACCCCTCCACTTT. Amino acids: CASSRYNSPLHF.

The chain recombines TRBV20-1 with TRBJ2-2; 13 bases align to TRBD2. The CDR3 is made up of 17 amino acids. Germline lookup yields CDR1 DFQATT and CDR2 SNEGSKA (reference sequence). V shed 2 bases, J shed 0 bases, and the junction held 3 bases outside the gene matches. The CDR3 nucleotides read TGCAGTGCTAGAAAAGGACTAGCGGGAGCGAACACCGGGGAGCTGTTTTTT. Amino acid sequence: CSARKGLAGANTGELFF.

This clonotype has only a few counts. This chain joins TRBV7-2 and TRBJ2-1; 7 positions match TRBD2. J lost 0 bases, V lost 6 bases, and 8 bases had no gene match. The CDR3 runs to 16 residues. Germline V lookup: CDR1 SGHTA, CDR2 FQGNSA. The CDR3 DNA is TGTGCCAGCAGTACCCGACAGCGGGGCTCCTACAATGAGCAGTTCTTC. It codes for CASSTRQRGSYNEQFF.

In its sample, this clonotype was seen once. The chain uses TRBV11-2 and TRBJ2-3; 11 nucleotides match TRBD2. V lost 1 base, J lost 7 bases, and 10 bases stayed unmatched. There are 17 residues in the CDR3. CDR1 and CDR2 (germline): SGHAT, FQNNGV. CDR3 sequence reads: CASSLGASGRMMYTQYF. The CDR3 bases are TGTGCCAGCAGCTTAGGTGCTAGCGGGAGGATGATGTATACGCAGTATTTT.

About this clonotype: Relative to the germline gene, one junction end is altered; a read error may explain this. The J gene is TRBJ2-2, the V gene TRBV3-1; possibly TRBD1 for D (6 bases). This CDR3 region has 13 residues. Germline CDR1 reads LGHDT; CDR2 reads YNNKEL (reference sequence). The chain's CDR3 is CAISAGTTGELFF. The CDR3 DNA sequence: TGTGCCATCAGCGCCGGGACAACCGGGGAGCTGTTTTTT.

This clonotype was observed many times. The V call is TRBV6-2 or TRBV6-3, the J call TRBJ2-7; D remains unclear. Trimming took off 6 bases at V and 3 bases at J, with 9 bases between the two ends. Germline CDR1 is MNHEY and CDR2 is SVGEGT. The CDR3 consists of 12 residues. Written as DNA, the CDR3 is TGTGCCAGCAGCCGTGTGGGCTACGAGCAGTACTTC. This translates into CASSRVGYEQYF.

Ten or more counts support this clonotype. J is TRBJ2-1 and V is TRBV12-3 or TRBV12-4; 14 bases match TRBD2. The CDR3 contains 15 residues. After removal of 6 bases from V and 8 bases from J, the junction contained 6 bases not matched to a gene. The CDR3 here is CASRWTSGGLDEQFF. CDR3 nucleotides: TGTGCCAGCAGGTGGACTAGCGGGGGGCTGGATGAGCAGTTCTTC.

The CDR3 loop is CASSKGGGNTEAFF. The CDR3 coding sequence is TGTGCCAGCAGTAAGGGAGGGGGGAACACTGAAGCTTTCTTT. The chain is built from TRBV12-3 or TRBV12-4 and TRBJ1-1, with D possibly matching TRBD1 (6 bases). The germline V and J ends were trimmed by 5 bases and 1 base, with 11 bases remaining between them. The CDR3 totals 14 residues.

This clonotype was detected only a few times. The chain has TRBV20-1 and TRBJ2-3, with 8 positions matching TRBD2. The V segment lost 3 bases and the J segment 6 bases; nucleotides outside the gene matches: 5. CDR1 and CDR2 from the germline V gene are DFQATT and SNEGSKA (reference sequence). The CDR3 is made up of 13 amino acids. The DNA of the CDR3 is TGCAGTGCTAGCGGGAGGGCCGCGGATACGCAGTATTTT. This encodes CSASGRAADTQYF.

The chain has TRBV19 and TRBJ2-6, with D unclear. Trimming stripped 5 bases from V and 2 bases from J, with 7 bases between. This CDR3 contains 14 residues. CDR1 and CDR2 (germline): LNHDA, SQIVND (reference sequence). CDR3 protein: CASSPPAGANVLTF. The CDR3 coding sequence is TGTGCCAGTAGTCCCCCTGCTGGGGCCAACGTCCTGACTTTC.

The chain is built from TRBV11-2 and TRBJ1-5; D gene unclear. Germline lookup yields CDR1 SGHAT and CDR2 FQNNGV. Trimming left V 1 base short and J 4 bases short, with 11 bases between. CDR3 size: 15 residues. The chain's CDR3 is CASSLGGQLNQPQHF. In DNA, the CDR3 is TGTGCCAGCAGCTTAGGAGGGCAGTTAAATCAGCCCCAGCATTTT.

V usage is TRBV27 and J usage is TRBJ2-7; D might be TRBD1 or TRBD2, each matching 5 bases. The germline CDR1 and CDR2 sequences are MNHEY and SMNVEV (reference sequence). Between the trimmed V and J ends, which lost 2 bases and 1 base, there was a span of 9 bases. CDR3 size: 14 residues. CDR3 DNA sequence: TGTGCCAGCAGTTTAACTTGGGGGTCCTACGAGCAGTACTTC. The encoded protein is CASSLTWGSYEQYF.

This clonotype occurred a few times. This sequence joins TRBV5-1 and TRBJ2-2; 7 bases are shared with TRBD1. CDR1 is SGHRS, CDR2 YFSETQ, per germline. Losses at the gene ends were 2 bases for V and 6 bases for J; bases not matched to a gene: 7. The CDR3 spans 15 residues. In DNA form, the CDR3 reads TGCGCCAGCAGCTTAGGGGGCGGAAACCCCGGGGAGCTGTTTTTT. It encodes CASSLGGGNPGELFF.

The chain carries TRBV3-1 and TRBJ2-7, with no clear D. The ends were cut back, 4 bases at V and 2 bases at J, with 12 bases in the middle. The germline V gene encodes CDR1 LGHDT and CDR2 YNNKEL (reference sequence). The CDR3 runs 14 residues. The CDR3 region has the DNA TGTGCCAGCAGCCGAAACAGTAACACCTACGAGCAGTACGTC. Its translation is CASSRNSNTYEQYV.

In this sample, this clonotype turned up a few times. This chain links TRBV10-3 with TRBJ1-6; 8 bases line up with TRBD1. The J segment lost 9 bases and the V segment lost 3 bases, leaving 7 bases of the junction unmatched. There are 15 residues in the CDR3. Germline-derived CDR1 and CDR2 are ENHRY and SYGVKD. CDR3 protein: CAISEGTGRSSPLHF. In DNA form, the CDR3 reads TGTGCCATCAGTGAAGGGACAGGCAGAAGTTCACCCCTCCACTTT.

This clonotype came up a few times. The V and J genes are TRBV3-1 and TRBJ2-1, with D perhaps matching TRBD1 (5 bases). This CDR3 has 16 residues. Trimming took off 1 base at V and 5 bases at J, with 15 bases between the two ends. The germline CDR1 and CDR2 sequences are LGHDT and YNNKEL (reference sequence). CDR3 amino acids: CASSQGSRADNNEQFF. The CDR3 DNA reads TGTGCCAGCAGCCAAGGGTCCAGGGCTGACAACAATGAGCAGTTCTTC.

This clonotype was counted only a few times. The J gene is TRBJ2-5, the V gene TRBV12-3 or TRBV12-4; D tentatively reads TRBD1 or TRBD2 (5 bases each). The length of the CDR3 is 14 residues. Deletions cut 7 bases from V and 4 bases from J, with 16 bases between. As DNA, the CDR3 is TGTGCCAGCAACCGGGACCGGGTCCGAGAGACCCAGTACTTC. This gives the protein CASNRDRVRETQYF.

This chain joins TRBV11-2 and TRBJ2-3; 7 bases match TRBD2. The CDR3 is 12 residues long. The germline V gene has CDR1 SGHAT and CDR2 FQNNGV. Losses at the gene ends were 2 bases for V and 14 bases for J; bases not matched to a gene: 7. CDR3 nucleotide sequence: TGTGCCAGCAGCTTAATGGGGGGGGGATCGTATTTT. Its translation: CASSLMGGGSYF. The complete variable domain, with remaining parts taken from reference TRBV11-2 and TRBJ2-3, reads EAGVAQSPRYKIIEKRQSVAFWCNPISGHATLYWYQQILGQGPKLLIQFQNNGVVDDSQLPKDRFSAERLKGVDSTLKIQPAKLEDSAVYLCASSLMGGGSYFGPGTRLTVL.

This chain joins TRBV4-1 and TRBJ2-2, with 9 positions matching TRBD1. This CDR3 is built from 22 residues. Germline assignment: CDR1 MGHRA and CDR2 YSYEKL. V was pared by 0 bases and J by 0 bases, with 17 bases of the junction left unmatched. In nucleotides, the CDR3 is TGCGCCAGCAGCCAAGACACCGGGACAGGGATAACCAATCCTCCGAACACCGGGGAGCTGTTTTTT. It translates to CASSQDTGTGITNPPNTGELFF.

This chain connects TRBV6-1 to TRBJ2-5; D perhaps matches TRBD2 (5 bases). The CDR3 has 14 amino acids. V gave up 8 bases and J gave up 2 bases, with 15 bases separating them. Germline lookup yields CDR1 MNHNS and CDR2 SASEGT. The CDR3 here is CASRPSGRQETQYF. The CDR3 DNA sequence: TGTGCCAGCCGACCGAGCGGTCGACAAGAGACCCAGTACTTC.

CDR3 sequence reads: CATSDPSQDEQFF. The CDR3, as DNA: TGTGCCACCAGTGACCCGAGTCAGGATGAGCAGTTCTTC. The chain uses TRBV24-1 and TRBJ2-1; unclear D gene. The CDR3 is 13 residues long. The ends were cut back, 4 bases at V and 8 bases at J, with 11 bases in the middle. From germline, CDR1 is KGHDR and CDR2 SFDVKD.

J is TRBJ2-5 and V is TRBV28; 7 bases line up with TRBD1. The CDR3 is 15 amino acids. From germline, CDR1 is MDHEN and CDR2 SYDVKM. V trimming: 3 bases; J trimming: 3 bases; junction bases outside the gene matches: 7. The CDR3 nucleotides read TGTGCCAGCAGTTTCCCCGGGACAGTGGAAGAGACCCAGTACTTC. Protein: CASSFPGTVEETQYF.

The chain has TRBV7-9 and TRBJ2-7, with 9 bases aligning to TRBD1. The V segment lost 5 bases and the J segment 7 bases; nucleotides outside the gene matches: 9. Germline V gene data show CDR1 as SEHNR and CDR2 as FQNEAQ (reference sequence). CDR3 length: 14 amino acids. CDR3 protein: CASSSRDRAQEQYF. The CDR3 DNA reads as TGTGCCAGCAGCAGCCGGGACAGGGCTCAGGAGCAGTACTTC.